This T cell receptor (beta chain) derives from a study of blood T cell repertoires in COVID-19 (dated by TCRdb to the early 2020s). A note on the overall study: The collaborator samples originated in the United States, Italy and Spain and spanned the acute and convalescent phases of COVID-19. The material from the prospective study consisted of cDNA or gDNA derived from T cells, B-cell-depleted T cells, or PBMCs. Subjects who had been exposed to COVID-19, were actively infected with it, or had recovered from it provided the deeply sampled blood TCRbeta repertoires that made up the dataset. The repertoires were made available in a free public database intended to serve as a resource for research on the immune response to SARS-CoV-2. Samples came from the ongoing ImmuneRACE study (first 160 participants) plus 1,254 subjects from 6 global collaborators. The sample metadata nearly always contained a de-identified subject ID, COVID-19 status, age in years and sex. HLA class I and class II types, where available, came from metadata supplied by the sample provider rather than from assay-based typing. Overall study outcomes, separate from this receptor: Clinical and demographic metadata were provided uncurated, with the amount varying by source and participant.

A note on this clone: Its antigen remains undetermined. No much larger clone exists at a distance of one base, and base qualities are not known.

TCRbeta CDR3 regions were amplified from genomic DNA by means of the immunoSEQ Assay, a bias-controlled multiplex PCR. On the authors' methods: The number of nucleated cells in each sample was estimated by amplification of reference gene primers within the assay. To quantify the absolute abundance of each unique TCRbeta CDR3 rearrangement, sequence reads were collapsed and filtered. For each sample, productive Simpson clonality was calculated by taking the square root of Simpson's diversity index across productive rearrangements. Imported from immuneACCESS, the table was reduced by TCRdb to in-frame sequences with V and J called. These copies leave out some clones; in studies compared against another copy, an unresolved V gene accounts for under half, and the cause of the remainder is not known. V, J and clone size reflect that table, while D and trimming were determined from the DNA. This sample is represented by roughly 290,000 clones; approximately 89% of them were singletons. About 7.8% of the sample is in the top ten clones.

Another Seattle source contributed samples from volunteer blood donors who had recovered from COVID-19. Each collaborating institution followed its own protocols to collect whole blood in K2EDTA tubes. For TCRbeta analysis, collaborators shipped samples as frozen whole blood, isolated PBMCs, or DNA extracted from either of those sample types. The sequencing sample was made of peripheral blood. The source is a woman aged 45-59 years who had recovered from COVID-19.

Here the CDR3 is given as CASSQGQFYEQYF. The bases are TGTGCCAGCAGCCAGGGACAGTTTTACGAGCAGTACTTC. The chain employs TRBV7-2 and TRBJ2-7; 7 bases in the middle match TRBD1. The CDR3 numbers 13 residues from cysteine through phenylalanine. Here the CDR3 DNA is all that survives: 39 bases in frame from base 1. Via the germline V gene, CDR1 is SGHTA and CDR2 FQGNSA. V ends up 5 bases short and J 4 bases short, with an unmatched junction base count of 5.